This T cell receptor (beta chain) was captured in a study of CD4 and CD8 cells across lung adenocarcinoma regions. Samples came from patients with localized non-small cell lung adenocarcinoma. As to this clonotype: The junction and the germline gene differ at one end; a read error may be behind it.

The CDR3 length is 14 residues. Germline V CDR1 and CDR2: ENHRY, SYGVKD. Each CDR3 protein is one row after TCRdb ran MiXCR on the PCR reads. The sample contains about 20,000 distinct CDR3 sequences, about half of which appear only once. The chain has TRBV10-3 and TRBJ2-5; perhaps TRBD1 as D (6 bases). This sequence originates from a female donor with lung adenocarcinoma. The CD4 and CD8 labels of this study may be unreliable. The sequenced sample was CD8+ T cells from the center of a lung tumor. Here the CDR3 DNA reads TGTGCGGGCCAGGGGAGCGGTGACCCAGAGACGCAGTATTTC. Translation gives CAGQGSGDPETQYF.